This TCR beta chain was recovered during a study of blood T cell repertoires in COVID-19. At the level of the study: Italy, Spain and the United States were the sources of the convalescent and acute COVID-19 samples. The analysed material was cDNA or gDNA that came from T cells, B-cell-depleted T cells, or PBMCs.

Profiling relied on immunoSEQ multiplex PCR, and the TCRdb table lists in-frame clones only, not all of them. The table records 150,000 to 200,000 clones, more than 75% of them present only once. CDR3 length equals 14 residues. Germline V gene data show CDR1 as SGHNT and CDR2 as YYREEE (reference sequence). Trimming cost V 4 bases and J 4 bases, with 9 bases left between them. Enrollment of patients from Seattle took place during active infection, with longitudinal follow-up. This receptor was identified in a woman aged 40 to 50 with COVID-19, enrolled during active disease. The rearrangement uses TRBV5-4 and TRBJ2-6; D gene unclear. Specimen: peripheral blood. In DNA form, the CDR3 reads TGTGCCAGCAGCCGCCCCGGGGGGGCCAACGTCCTGACTTTC. This translates into CASSRPGGANVLTF.